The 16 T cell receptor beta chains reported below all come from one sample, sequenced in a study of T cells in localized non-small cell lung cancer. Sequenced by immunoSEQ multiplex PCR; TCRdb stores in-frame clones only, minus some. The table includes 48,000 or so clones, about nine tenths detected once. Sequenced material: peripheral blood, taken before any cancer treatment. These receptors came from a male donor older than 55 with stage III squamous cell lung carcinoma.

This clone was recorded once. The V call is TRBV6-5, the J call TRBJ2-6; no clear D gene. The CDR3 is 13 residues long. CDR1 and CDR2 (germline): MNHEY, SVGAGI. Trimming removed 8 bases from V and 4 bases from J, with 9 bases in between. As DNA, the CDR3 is TGTGCCAGCTGGTCCAGAGGGGCCAACGTCCTGACTTTC. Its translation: CASWSRGANVLTF.

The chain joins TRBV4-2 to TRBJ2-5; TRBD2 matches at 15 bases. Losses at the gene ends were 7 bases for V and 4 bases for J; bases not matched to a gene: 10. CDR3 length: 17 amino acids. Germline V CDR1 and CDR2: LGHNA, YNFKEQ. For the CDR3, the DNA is TGTGCCAGCACCTTAGGGACTAGCGGGGGGCCGGGAGAGACCCAGTACTTC. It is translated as CASTLGTSGGPGETQYF.

The CDR3 coding sequence is TGCGCCAGCAGCTCTGGGACAAATCACTATGGCTACACCTTC. Its translation is CASSSGTNHYGYTF. V gene TRBV5-1 combines with J gene TRBJ1-2; tentative D call: TRBD1 (6 bases). V dropped 3 bases and J dropped 3 bases, with 12 bases sitting between them. Germline V lookup: CDR1 SGHRS, CDR2 YFSETQ. There are 14 residues in the CDR3.

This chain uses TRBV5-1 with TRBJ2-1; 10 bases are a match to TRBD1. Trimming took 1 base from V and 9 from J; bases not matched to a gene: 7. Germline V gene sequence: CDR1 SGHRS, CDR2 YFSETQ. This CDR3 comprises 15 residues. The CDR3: CASSLMGQGSSEQFF. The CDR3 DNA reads TGCGCCAGCAGCTTGATGGGACAGGGGTCTAGTGAGCAGTTCTTC.

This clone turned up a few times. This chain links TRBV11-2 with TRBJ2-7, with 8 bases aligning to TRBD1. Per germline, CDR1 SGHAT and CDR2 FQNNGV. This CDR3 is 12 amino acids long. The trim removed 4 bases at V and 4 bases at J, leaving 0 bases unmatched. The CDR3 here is CASSYRGYEQYF. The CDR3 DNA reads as TGTGCCAGCAGCTACAGGGGGTACGAGCAGTACTTC.

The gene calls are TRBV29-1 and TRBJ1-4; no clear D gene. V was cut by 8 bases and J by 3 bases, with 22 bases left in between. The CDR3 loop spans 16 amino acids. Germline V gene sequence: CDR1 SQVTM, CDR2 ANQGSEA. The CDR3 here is CSISTPRRSANEKLFF. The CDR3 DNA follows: TGCAGCATTTCAACCCCGAGGCGATCGGCTAATGAAAAACTGTTTTTT.

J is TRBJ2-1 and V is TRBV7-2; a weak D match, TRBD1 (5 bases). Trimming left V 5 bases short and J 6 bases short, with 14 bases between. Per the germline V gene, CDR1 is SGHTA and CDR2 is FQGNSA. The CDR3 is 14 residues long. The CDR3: CASSPFRASNEQFF. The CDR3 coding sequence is TGTGCCAGCAGCCCCTTCAGGGCAAGCAATGAGCAGTTCTTC. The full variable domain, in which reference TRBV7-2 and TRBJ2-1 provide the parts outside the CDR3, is GAGVSQSPSNKVTEKGKDVELRCDPISGHTALYWYRQSLGQGLEFLIYFQGNSAPDKSGLPSDRFSAERTGGSVSTLTIQRTQQEDSAVYLCASSPFRASNEQFFGPGTRLTVL.

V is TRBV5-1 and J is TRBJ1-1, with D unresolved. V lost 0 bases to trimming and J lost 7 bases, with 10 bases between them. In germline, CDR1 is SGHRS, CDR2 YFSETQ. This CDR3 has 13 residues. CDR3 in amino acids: CASSLGPGNEAFF. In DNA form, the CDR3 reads TGCGCCAGCAGCTTGGGGCCGGGAAATGAAGCTTTCTTT.

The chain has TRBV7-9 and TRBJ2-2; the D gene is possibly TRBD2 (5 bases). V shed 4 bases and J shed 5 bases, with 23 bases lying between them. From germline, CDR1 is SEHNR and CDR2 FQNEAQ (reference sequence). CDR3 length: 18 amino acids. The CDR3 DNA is TGTGCCAGCAGCTCGCCCCGTCGCAGACCGGGAAAAACCGGGGAGCTGTTTTTT. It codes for CASSSPRRRPGKTGELFF.

The CDR3 nucleotides are TGTGCCAGCAGCTTACGGGGACAGGGTAGAGCTTTCTTT. Residues: CASSLRGQGRAFF. V and J are TRBV7-9 and TRBJ1-1; 9 bases match TRBD1. V dropped 2 bases and J dropped 10; count of bases not matched to a gene: 5. CDR1 is SEHNR and CDR2 is FQNEAQ in the germline V gene (reference sequence). This CDR3 contains 13 residues.

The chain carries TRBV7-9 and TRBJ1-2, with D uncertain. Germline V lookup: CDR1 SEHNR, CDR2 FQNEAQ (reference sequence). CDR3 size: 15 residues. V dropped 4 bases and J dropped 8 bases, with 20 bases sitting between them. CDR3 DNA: TGTGCCAGCAGCTCCTCTAGATCGACATTAAGCGGCTACACCTTC. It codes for CASSSSRSTLSGYTF.

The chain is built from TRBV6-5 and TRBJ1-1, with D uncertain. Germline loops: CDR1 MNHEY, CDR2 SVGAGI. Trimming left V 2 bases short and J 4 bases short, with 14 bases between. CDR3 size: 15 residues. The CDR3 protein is CASSYLGGRGTEAFF. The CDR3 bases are TGTGCCAGCAGTTACCTCGGAGGGCGGGGCACTGAAGCTTTCTTT.

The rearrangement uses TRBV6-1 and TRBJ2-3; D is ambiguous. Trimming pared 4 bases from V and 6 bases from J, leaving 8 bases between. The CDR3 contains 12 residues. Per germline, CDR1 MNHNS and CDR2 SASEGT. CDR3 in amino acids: CASSAEGDTQYF. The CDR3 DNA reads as TGTGCCAGCAGTGCCGAAGGGGATACGCAGTATTTT.

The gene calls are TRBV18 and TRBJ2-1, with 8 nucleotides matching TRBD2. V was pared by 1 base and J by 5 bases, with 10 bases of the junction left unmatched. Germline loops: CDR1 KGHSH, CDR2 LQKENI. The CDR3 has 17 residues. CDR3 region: CASSPRITSGRNNEQFF. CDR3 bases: TGTGCCAGCTCACCACGAATAACTAGCGGAAGAAACAATGAGCAGTTCTTC.

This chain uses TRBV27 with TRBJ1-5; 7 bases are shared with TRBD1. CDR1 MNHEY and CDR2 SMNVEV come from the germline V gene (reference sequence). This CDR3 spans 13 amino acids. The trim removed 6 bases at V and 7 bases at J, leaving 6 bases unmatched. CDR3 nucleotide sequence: TGTGCCAGCAGCCGGAGACAGGGCCAGCCCCAGCATTTT. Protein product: CASSRRQGQPQHF.

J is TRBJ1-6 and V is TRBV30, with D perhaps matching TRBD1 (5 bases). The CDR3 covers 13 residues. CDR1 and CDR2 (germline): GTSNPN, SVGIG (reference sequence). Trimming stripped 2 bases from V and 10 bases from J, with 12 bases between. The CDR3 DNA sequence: TGTGCCTGGAGTAGGGACCTGCTATCACCCCTCCACTTT. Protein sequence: CAWSRDLLSPLHF.